This TCR beta chain is from a study of cytomegalovirus exposure and HLA in healthy donors. Repertoires were generated with immunoSEQ multiplex PCR, while TCRdb's copy carries only in-frame clones and drops some. This sample yields some 120,000 clones, of which approximately 87% are seen a single time; under 2.5% belongs to the top ten. Regarding this clone: As yet, its antigen is unknown.

The CDR3 covers 14 residues. CDR1 and CDR2 from the germline V gene are SGDLS and YYNGEE. V dropped 3 bases and J dropped 13; count of bases not matched to a gene: 11. Notes on the study in general: Researchers counted some 150 TCR beta chains as cytomegalovirus-associated. Subsequent analysis of the 120 or so validation repertoires found a tendency for first-cohort TCR clusters to co-occur. Using the classifier, cytomegalovirus status was reportedly diagnosed with high specificity and sensitivity. Rare TCR sequences predominated, though certain public TCRs were found in many donors.

The genes are TRBV9 and TRBJ2-7, with 12 nucleotides matching TRBD2. Sequencing input: PBMCs. The clonotype comes from a woman under 40 in good health and CMV-seronegative. In nucleotides, the CDR3 is TGTGCCAGCAGCGCCTCGACTAGCGGGAGCGGTACCTACTTC. This codes for CASSASTSGSGTYF.